The 16 T cell receptor beta chains in this list originate from one sample, sequenced in a study of cytomegalovirus exposure and HLA in healthy donors. The PCR contained 60 Vbeta and 13 Jbeta primers. The method was immunoSEQ multiplex PCR; TCRdb's version includes in-frame clones alone and lacks a portion of them. Of roughly 180,000 clones listed, approximately 80% were seen once; the top ten hold about 0.69%. The specimen was PBMCs. The receptor source for this set is a female donor in good health and CMV-seronegative.

V usage is TRBV7-7 and J usage is TRBJ2-5, with TRBD2 as a possible D gene (5 bases). Germline loops: CDR1 SSHAT, CDR2 FNYEAQ (reference sequence). The CDR3 runs to 15 residues. CDR3 bases: TGTGCTAGCTTTCTGGAGGCGTTTGTTAGGGAGACCCAGTACTTC. Protein: CASFLEAFVRETQYF.

The chain combines TRBV15 with TRBJ2-6; D uncertain. The CDR3 has 15 amino acids. Germline CDR1 is LNHNV and CDR2 is YYDKDF (reference sequence). The germline V and J ends were trimmed by 1 base and 2 bases, with 6 bases remaining between them. CDR3 DNA sequence: TGTGCCACCAGCAGAGCCGGTCCTGGGGCCAACGTCCTGACTTTC. It encodes CATSRAGPGANVLTF.

V is TRBV29-1 and J is TRBJ2-5; 9 bases align to TRBD2. The CDR3 spans 16 residues. CDR1 SQVTM and CDR2 ANQGSEA come from the germline V gene. The trim removed 7 bases at V and 5 bases at J, leaving 17 bases unmatched. As DNA, the CDR3 is TGCAGCGCTGCTGTGGGCGGGAGGGCCCTCGGGGAGACCCAGTACTTC. Its translation: CSAAVGGRALGETQYF.

This clone occurred once. This chain uses TRBV10-3 with TRBJ2-7; TRBD1 matches 7 bases. Trimming cost V 6 bases and J 2 bases; bases outside gene matches: 19. Germline CDR1 reads ENHRY; CDR2 reads SYGVKD. The length of the CDR3 is 18 residues. The CDR3 DNA is TGTGCCATCAGCGACCGACAGGGTAAAGGTCATTTTGCCTACGAGCAGTACTTC. It specifies CAISDRQGKGHFAYEQYF.

The rearrangement joins TRBV7-2 to TRBJ1-1; D is unresolved. The germline V and J ends were trimmed by 4 bases and 1 base, with 16 bases remaining between them. The CDR3 has 16 amino acids. CDR1 is SGHTA and CDR2 is FQGNSA in the germline V gene. In DNA form, the CDR3 reads TGTGCCAGCAGCTCGGGGTTCTCTCTTTCGAACACTGAAGCTTTCTTT. Its protein product is CASSSGFSLSNTEAFF.

As regards this clone: Germline is not matched at one junction end, which may reflect a read error. This chain uses TRBV9 with TRBJ2-3; D gene ambiguous. The germline CDR1 and CDR2 sequences are SGDLS and YYNGEE. The CDR3 is 13 residues long. CDR3 sequence (DNA): TGTGCCAGCAGCGTAGCCCCCACAAATACGCAGTATTTT. Translation: CASSVAPTNTQYF.

This chain uses TRBV6-1 with TRBJ2-7, with TRBD2 matching 11 bases. CDR1 is MNHNS, CDR2 SASEGT, per germline. The CDR3 contains 12 residues. The V gene end was trimmed by 2 bases and the J gene end by 9 bases; junction bases not matched to a gene: 0. The CDR3 coding sequence is TGTGCCAGCAGTGAAACTAGCGGGGGGCAGTACTTC. This gives the protein CASSETSGGQYF.

This clone appeared a few times. The rearrangement links TRBV5-6 to TRBJ1-2; D might be TRBD1 (5 bases). V was cut by 1 base and J by 4 bases, with 11 bases left in between. Germline V CDR1 and CDR2: SGHDT, YYEEEE. The CDR3 contains 14 residues. CDR3 loop: CASSLPGKAYGYTF. In nucleotides, the CDR3 is TGTGCCAGCAGCTTGCCAGGGAAGGCCTATGGCTACACCTTC.

This rearrangement joins TRBV7-9 to TRBJ1-2; 10 nucleotides line up with TRBD1. The germline gives CDR1 SEHNR, CDR2 FQNEAQ (reference sequence). The CDR3 is made up of 17 amino acids. V trimming: 5 bases; J trimming: 5 bases; junction bases outside the gene matches: 14. CDR3 amino acids: CASSQLRGQGPRYGYTF. CDR3 DNA: TGTGCCAGCAGCCAGCTCCGGGGACAGGGGCCCCGTTATGGCTACACCTTC.

The genes are TRBV28 and TRBJ2-1; D might be TRBD2 (5 bases). Trimming pared 2 bases from V and 6 bases from J, leaving 11 bases between. CDR1 and CDR2 from the germline V gene are MDHEN and SYDVKM. This CDR3 is built from 14 residues. CDR3 region: CASSLIGESNEQFF. The CDR3 region has the DNA TGTGCCAGCAGTTTAATTGGGGAGAGCAATGAGCAGTTCTTC.

The chain links TRBV7-2 to TRBJ2-7; D unresolved. From germline, CDR1 is SGHTA and CDR2 FQGNSA. The length of the CDR3 is 12 residues. Trimming took off 5 bases at V and 4 bases at J, with 9 bases between the two ends. The CDR3 protein is CASSPTVYEQYF. The CDR3 coding sequence is TGTGCCAGCAGCCCCACAGTGTACGAGCAGTACTTC.

V and J are TRBV2 and TRBJ2-7; a possible D gene is TRBD2 (6 bases). Deletions cut 2 bases from V and 6 bases from J, with 17 bases between. Germline values: CDR1 SNHLY, CDR2 FYNNEI. The CDR3 runs to 15 residues. CDR3 protein: CASSERAGRLSEQYF. In nucleotides, the CDR3 is TGTGCCAGCAGTGAACGTGCAGGGAGGTTAAGCGAGCAGTACTTC.

The genes are TRBV11-2 and TRBJ1-4; 8 bases match TRBD1. CDR3 length: 15 amino acids. CDR1 SGHAT and CDR2 FQNNGV come from the germline V gene. The trim removed 3 bases at V and 3 bases at J, leaving 3 bases unmatched. CDR3 in amino acids: CASSFRGLANEKLFF. For the CDR3, the DNA is TGTGCCAGCAGCTTCAGGGGGCTAGCTAATGAAAAACTGTTTTTT.

This clone appeared a few times. This rearrangement joins TRBV5-1 to TRBJ2-3; TRBD1 is a possible D gene (6 bases). The CDR3 is made up of 14 amino acids. Germline lookup yields CDR1 SGHRS and CDR2 YFSETQ. V shed 6 bases and J shed 2 bases, with 13 bases lying between them. CDR3 amino acids: CASKGTTSTDTQYF. The CDR3 DNA is TGCGCCAGCAAGGGGACAACCTCCACAGATACGCAGTATTTT. Full variable domain (outside the CDR3, taken from reference TRBV5-1 and TRBJ2-3): KAGVTQTPRYLIKTRGQQVTLSCSPISGHRSVSWYQQTPGQGLQFLFEYFSETQRNKGNFPGRFSGRQFSNSRSEMNVSTLELGDSALYLCASKGTTSTDTQYFGPGTRLTVL.

The chain links TRBV2 to TRBJ2-7; the D gene is possibly TRBD2 (6 bases). Trimming left V 6 bases short and J 0 bases short, with 9 bases between. The CDR3 has 13 residues. Germline V gene sequence: CDR1 SNHLY, CDR2 FYNNEI. The chain's CDR3 is CASRAGSSYEQYF. The CDR3, as DNA: TGTGCCAGCAGGGCGGGGAGCTCCTACGAGCAGTACTTC.

The chain couples TRBV5-1 to TRBJ2-7; weak D call: TRBD1 (5 bases). The germline gives CDR1 SGHRS, CDR2 YFSETQ. V shed 0 bases and J shed 5 bases, with 9 bases lying between them. The CDR3 length is 13 residues. CDR3 sequence reads: CASSLVQGHEQYF. As DNA, the CDR3 is TGCGCCAGCAGCTTGGTCCAGGGCCACGAGCAGTACTTC.